A selection of T cell receptor beta chains follows, all from one sample in a study of OX40 agonist ivuxolimab in advanced cancers. Assay: immunoSEQ multiplex PCR; the TCRdb copy retains only in-frame clones and omits some. This sample has more than 35,000 clones, with approximately 86% found just once. Sequencing used CD4+ or CD8+ T cells sorted from blood, obtained in a trial of the OX40 agonist ivuxolimab. The origin of the receptors is an adult with an advanced solid tumor such as melanoma, head and neck, liver or kidney cancer. Both conserved end residues are part of each CDR3. Fields, in order: J gene, D gene, V gene, CDR3 length, clone size, CDR3 protein, CDR3 DNA. The D gene is left open where the match is weak. Some rows mark clone size as missing; the rest say once, few, many or name a class of expanded clone.

J gene: TRBJ2-7; D gene: TRBD2; V gene: TRBV5-8; CDR3 length: 15; clone size: NA; CDR3 protein: CASSILAGSPYEQYF; CDR3 DNA: TGTGCCAGCAGCATCTTAGCGGGATCTCCCTACGAGCAGTACTTC
J gene: TRBJ2-2; D gene: TRBD1; V gene: TRBV7-8; CDR3 length: 17; clone size: once; CDR3 protein: CASRGPRDRESTGELFF; CDR3 DNA: TGTGCCAGCAGAGGTCCCCGGGACAGGGAGAGCACCGGGGAGCTGTTTTTT
J gene: TRBJ1-1; D gene: NA; V gene: TRBV7-6; CDR3 length: 16; clone size: NA; CDR3 protein: CASSLGGVELKSEAFF; CDR3 DNA: TGTGCCAGCAGCTTGGGGGGGGTCGAGCTTAAATCTGAAGCTTTCTTT
J gene: TRBJ2-6; D gene: NA; V gene: TRBV5-1; CDR3 length: 16; clone size: once; CDR3 protein: CASTPGGSSGANVLTF; CDR3 DNA: TGCGCCAGCACCCCTGGTGGAAGCTCTGGGGCCAACGTCCTGACTTTC
J gene: TRBJ2-1; D gene: TRBD2; V gene: TRBV6-6; CDR3 length: 16; clone size: NA; CDR3 protein: CASRPTSGGRYNEQFF; CDR3 DNA: TGTGCCAGCAGACCGACTAGCGGGGGACGCTACAATGAGCAGTTCTTC
J gene: TRBJ1-6; D gene: NA; V gene: TRBV6-6; CDR3 length: 13; clone size: NA; CDR3 protein: CASSDNYNSPLHF; CDR3 DNA: TGTGCCAGCAGCGACAACTATAATTCACCCCTCCACTTT
J gene: TRBJ2-5; D gene: NA; V gene: TRBV7-9; CDR3 length: 18; clone size: NA; CDR3 protein: CASSPGPFFGGPAETQYF; CDR3 DNA: TGTGCCAGCAGCCCTGGTCCCTTCTTTGGGGGGCCGGCAGAGACCCAGTACTTC
J gene: TRBJ1-6; D gene: NA; V gene: TRBV6-5; CDR3 length: 12; clone size: NA; CDR3 protein: CASRDSNSPLHF; CDR3 DNA: TGTGCCAGCCGGGATTCAAATTCACCCCTCCACTTT
J gene: TRBJ2-7; D gene: TRBD2; V gene: TRBV4-2; CDR3 length: 16; clone size: NA; CDR3 protein: CASSQTAGAESYEQYF; CDR3 DNA: TGTGCCAGCAGCCAAACAGCGGGGGCCGAGTCCTACGAGCAGTACTTC
J gene: TRBJ1-5; D gene: NA; V gene: TRBV12-5; CDR3 length: 17; clone size: NA; CDR3 protein: CASAEGLAVRSNQPQHF; CDR3 DNA: TGTGCTAGTGCCGAGGGGCTAGCCGTACGGAGCAATCAGCCCCAGCATTTT
J gene: TRBJ2-3; D gene: NA; V gene: TRBV6-5; CDR3 length: 15; clone size: NA; CDR3 protein: CASRLVILGTDTQYF; CDR3 DNA: TGTGCCAGCAGATTAGTGATCCTGGGCACAGATACGCAGTATTTT
J gene: TRBJ1-2; D gene: TRBD1; V gene: TRBV5-6; CDR3 length: 12; clone size: NA; CDR3 protein: CASSQGQDGYTF; CDR3 DNA: TGTGCCAGCAGCCAAGGACAGGATGGCTACACCTTC
J gene: TRBJ2-5; D gene: NA; V gene: TRBV7-3; CDR3 length: 14; clone size: NA; CDR3 protein: CASSTTGPKETQYF; CDR3 DNA: TGTGCCAGCAGCACTACGGGGCCAAAAGAGACCCAGTACTTC
J gene: TRBJ2-1; D gene: TRBD2; V gene: TRBV6-1; CDR3 length: 15; clone size: NA; CDR3 protein: CASISGGSSYNEQFF; CDR3 DNA: TGTGCCAGCATTAGCGGGGGGAGCTCCTACAATGAGCAGTTCTTC
J gene: TRBJ1-6; D gene: NA; V gene: TRBV7-9; CDR3 length: 17; clone size: once; CDR3 protein: CASGSIDASSYNSPLHF; CDR3 DNA: TGTGCCAGTGGGAGTATCGACGCGAGCTCCTATAATTCACCCCTCCACTTT
J gene: TRBJ1-4; D gene: TRBD1; V gene: TRBV4-3; CDR3 length: 14; clone size: NA; CDR3 protein: CASSQEDRVGKLFF; CDR3 DNA: TGCGCCAGCAGCCAGGAGGACAGGGTTGGAAAACTGTTTTTT
J gene: TRBJ1-5; D gene: NA; V gene: TRBV6-5; CDR3 length: 15; clone size: NA; CDR3 protein: CATQLQQGQNQPQHF; CDR3 DNA: TGTGCCACCCAGTTACAACAGGGACAAAATCAGCCCCAGCATTTT
J gene: TRBJ2-3; D gene: TRBD1; V gene: TRBV30; CDR3 length: 16; clone size: NA; CDR3 protein: CAWSLPTGTGTDTQYF; CDR3 DNA: TGTGCCTGGAGTCTTCCCACCGGGACAGGGACAGATACGCAGTATTTT
J gene: TRBJ1-2; D gene: NA; V gene: TRBV5-6; CDR3 length: 14; clone size: NA; CDR3 protein: CASSLEVGVRGYTF; CDR3 DNA: TGTGCCAGCAGCTTGGAGGTTGGGGTGCGTGGCTACACCTTC
J gene: TRBJ2-7; D gene: NA; V gene: TRBV4-2; CDR3 length: 15; clone size: NA; CDR3 protein: CASSQETGRTYEQYF; CDR3 DNA: TGTGCCAGCAGCCAAGAAACAGGGAGAACTTACGAGCAGTACTTC
J gene: TRBJ2-1; D gene: NA; V gene: TRBV19; CDR3 length: 15; clone size: NA; CDR3 protein: CASSIDETDYNEQFF; CDR3 DNA: TGTGCCAGTAGTATAGATGAAACAGATTACAATGAGCAGTTCTTC
J gene: TRBJ1-3; D gene: NA; V gene: TRBV5-4; CDR3 length: 14; clone size: NA; CDR3 protein: CASSFGGTGNTIYF; CDR3 DNA: TGTGCCAGCAGCTTCGGGGGGACTGGAAACACCATATATTTT
J gene: TRBJ1-4; D gene: NA; V gene: TRBV9; CDR3 length: 15; clone size: NA; CDR3 protein: CASSVGHTTNEKLFF; CDR3 DNA: TGTGCCAGCAGCGTGGGTCATACAACTAATGAAAAACTGTTCTTT
J gene: TRBJ2-5; D gene: NA; V gene: TRBV6-5; CDR3 length: 11; clone size: NA; CDR3 protein: CASSYGATQYF; CDR3 DNA: TGTGCCAGCAGTTACGGAGCTACCCAGTACTTC
J gene: TRBJ1-5; D gene: NA; V gene: TRBV6-1; CDR3 length: 16; clone size: NA; CDR3 protein: CASSDVLVGDGQPQHF; CDR3 DNA: TGTGCCAGCAGTGACGTACTGGTAGGGGATGGTCAGCCCCAGCATTTT
J gene: TRBJ2-3; D gene: NA; V gene: TRBV10-3; CDR3 length: 14; clone size: NA; CDR3 protein: CAMGGPLGKDTQYF; CDR3 DNA: TGTGCCATGGGCGGTCCTCTAGGCAAAGATACGCAGTATTTT
J gene: TRBJ1-3; D gene: NA; V gene: TRBV5-6; CDR3 length: 15; clone size: few; CDR3 protein: CASSPRTASGNTIYF; CDR3 DNA: TGTGCCAGCAGCCCCCGGACGGCCTCTGGAAACACCATATATTTT
J gene: TRBJ2-5; D gene: NA; V gene: TRBV5-1; CDR3 length: 14; clone size: NA; CDR3 protein: CASSSWTGDGTQYF; CDR3 DNA: TGCGCCAGCAGCTCTTGGACGGGCGACGGGACCCAGTACTTC
J gene: TRBJ1-2; D gene: NA; V gene: TRBV6-1; CDR3 length: 11; clone size: few; CDR3 protein: CASSDYYGYTF; CDR3 DNA: TGTGCCAGCAGTGATTACTATGGCTACACCTTC
J gene: TRBJ1-2; D gene: NA; V gene: TRBV2; CDR3 length: 15; clone size: NA; CDR3 protein: CASSEGALGDYGYTF; CDR3 DNA: TGTGCCAGCAGTGAAGGGGCGCTGGGAGACTATGGCTACACCTTC
J gene: TRBJ1-2; D gene: NA; V gene: TRBV6-5; CDR3 length: 14; clone size: NA; CDR3 protein: CASRAEQGNYGYTF; CDR3 DNA: TGTGCCAGCAGAGCGGAACAGGGAAACTATGGCTACACCTTC
J gene: TRBJ2-5; D gene: TRBD1; V gene: TRBV6-5; CDR3 length: 15; clone size: NA; CDR3 protein: CASSTPTGVQETQYF; CDR3 DNA: TGTGCCAGCAGCACTCCCACAGGGGTCCAAGAGACCCAGTACTTC
J gene: TRBJ2-7; D gene: NA; V gene: TRBV7-3; CDR3 length: 12; clone size: NA; CDR3 protein: CASSGADGEQYF; CDR3 DNA: TGTGCCAGCAGTGGGGCCGATGGCGAGCAGTACTTC
J gene: TRBJ2-3; D gene: TRBD2; V gene: TRBV18; CDR3 length: 18; clone size: NA; CDR3 protein: CASSPPSGGSTSTDTQYF; CDR3 DNA: TGTGCCAGCTCACCACCTAGCGGGGGGTCGACCAGCACAGATACGCAGTATTTT
J gene: TRBJ2-7; D gene: NA; V gene: TRBV7-2; CDR3 length: 13; clone size: NA; CDR3 protein: CASSFGGSYEQYF; CDR3 DNA: TGTGCCAGCAGCTTCGGAGGGAGCTACGAGCAGTACTTC
J gene: TRBJ2-3; D gene: NA; V gene: TRBV7-2; CDR3 length: 13; clone size: NA; CDR3 protein: CASSFYRADTQYF; CDR3 DNA: TGTGCCAGCAGCTTTTACCGAGCAGATACGCAGTATTTT
J gene: TRBJ2-5; D gene: TRBD2; V gene: TRBV4-2; CDR3 length: 17; clone size: NA; CDR3 protein: CASSQGSLAGVQETQYF; CDR3 DNA: TGTGCCAGCAGCCAAGGTTCACTAGCGGGAGTCCAAGAGACCCAGTACTTC
J gene: TRBJ2-5; D gene: NA; V gene: TRBV18; CDR3 length: 15; clone size: NA; CDR3 protein: CASSPPARAGETQYF; CDR3 DNA: TGTGCCAGCTCACCACCCGCCAGGGCAGGGGAGACCCAGTACTTC
J gene: TRBJ2-3; D gene: TRBD1; V gene: TRBV14; CDR3 length: 16; clone size: NA; CDR3 protein: CASSQVWGQVRDTQYF; CDR3 DNA: TGTGCCAGCAGCCAAGTTTGGGGACAGGTGCGGGATACGCAGTATTTT